This TCR beta chain was identified during a study of blood T cell repertoires in COVID-19. Study-wide context: There were acute and convalescent COVID-19 samples, and they came from the United States, Italy and Spain. T cells, B-cell-depleted T cells, or PBMCs provided the cDNA or gDNA that served as material.

TCRdb's copy holds only in-frame clones and misses some; the assay was immunoSEQ multiplex PCR. The sample carries 100,000 to 150,000 clones, over 60% recorded once. The junction had 5 bases not matched to a gene; V was cut back by 4 bases and J by 6 bases. CDR1 SGHRS and CDR2 YFSETQ come from the germline V gene. CDR3 length: 13 amino acids. The sequence derives from a man aged 35 to 55 with active or convalescent COVID-19. Material: peripheral blood. The genes are TRBV5-1 and TRBJ1-2, with 8 bases aligning to TRBD1. The CDR3 DNA follows: TGCGCCAGCAGCCCCGAGGGACAGGATGGCTACACCTTC. It is translated as CASSPEGQDGYTF.